The present T cell receptor beta chain was sequenced within a study of blood T cell repertoires in COVID-19. In the study overall: COVID-19 samples collected from the United States, Italy and Spain covered acute and convalescent phases. From T cells, B-cell-depleted T cells, or PBMCs came the material, which was cDNA or gDNA.

Trimming took 4 bases from V and 6 from J, leaving 17 bases between them. The CDR3 has 15 residues. From germline, CDR1 is SGHRS and CDR2 YFSETQ. In the original workflow: Reference gene primer amplification gave nucleated cell count estimates. Data came from immunoSEQ multiplex PCR; TCRdb stores just in-frame clones and leaves some out. The V and J calls and clone size are taken from that table; D and trimming were inferred from the DNA. The sample carries 300,000 to 350,000 clones, 80% to 90% recorded once. Seattle-derived patients entered the study during active infection and were followed longitudinally.

The chain is built from TRBV5-1 and TRBJ2-1; D may be TRBD2 (6 bases). The clonotype originates from a woman aged 45-65 years with COVID-19, enrolled during active disease. Material: peripheral blood. The CDR3, as DNA: TGCGCCAGCAGCCCCTTTGGGGGAGCGGGCAATGAGCAGTTCTTC. Protein sequence: CASSPFGGAGNEQFF.